This T cell receptor (beta chain) was obtained from a study of T-cell reconstitution after alpha-beta-depleted transplantation in children. Broader study findings: Fresh T-cell production supplied most of the T-cell counts and diversity seen one year after transplant. Surviving recipient T cells and thymic progenitors accounted for the high day-60 TCRbeta diversity observed in some patients.

Germline CDR1 DFQATT, CDR2 SNEGSKA (reference sequence). There are 12 residues in the CDR3. Unique molecular identifiers were used in preparing the TCRbeta library. From the PCR reads, TCRdb called clonotypes with MiXCR, one entry per CDR3 protein. Counted here are about 980,000 distinct CDR3 sequences, 25% to 30% occurring once; the ten biggest clones make up about 28%. This clonotype was counted between two and nine times. Its antigen is currently unknown. At one end the junction does not follow the germline gene, possibly because of a read error. The specimen was PBMCs, mostly from graft donor cells, collected 360 days after TCRalphabeta/CD19-depleted stem cell transplant. The rearrangement joins TRBV20-1 to TRBJ1-4; D gene unclear. The sequence derives from a boy under two years old who had a stem cell transplant for SCID, so the T cells may come from the graft donor. CDR3 nucleotides: TGCAGTGTTAGAGGGTCGGGAGGGTCGCTGTTTTTT. Encoded protein: CSVRGSGGSLFF.